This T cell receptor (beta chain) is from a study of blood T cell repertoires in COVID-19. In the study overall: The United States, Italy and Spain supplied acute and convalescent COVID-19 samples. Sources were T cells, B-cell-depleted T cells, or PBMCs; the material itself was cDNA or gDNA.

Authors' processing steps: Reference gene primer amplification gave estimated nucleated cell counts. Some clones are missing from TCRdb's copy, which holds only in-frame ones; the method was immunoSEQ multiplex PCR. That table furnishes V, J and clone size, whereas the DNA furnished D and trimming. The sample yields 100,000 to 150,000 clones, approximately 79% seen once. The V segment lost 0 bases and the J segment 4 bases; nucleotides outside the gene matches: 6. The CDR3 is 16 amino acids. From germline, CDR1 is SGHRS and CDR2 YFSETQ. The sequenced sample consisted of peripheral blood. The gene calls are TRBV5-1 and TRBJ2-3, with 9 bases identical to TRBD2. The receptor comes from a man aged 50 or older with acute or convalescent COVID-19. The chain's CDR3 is CASSLGGTSIADTQYF. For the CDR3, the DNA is TGCGCCAGCAGCTTGGGAGGGACTAGCATCGCAGATACGCAGTATTTT. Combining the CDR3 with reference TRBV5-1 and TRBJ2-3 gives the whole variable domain KAGVTQTPRYLIKTRGQQVTLSCSPISGHRSVSWYQQTPGQGLQFLFEYFSETQRNKGNFPGRFSGRQFSNSRSEMNVSTLELGDSALYLCASSLGGTSIADTQYFGPGTRLTVL.